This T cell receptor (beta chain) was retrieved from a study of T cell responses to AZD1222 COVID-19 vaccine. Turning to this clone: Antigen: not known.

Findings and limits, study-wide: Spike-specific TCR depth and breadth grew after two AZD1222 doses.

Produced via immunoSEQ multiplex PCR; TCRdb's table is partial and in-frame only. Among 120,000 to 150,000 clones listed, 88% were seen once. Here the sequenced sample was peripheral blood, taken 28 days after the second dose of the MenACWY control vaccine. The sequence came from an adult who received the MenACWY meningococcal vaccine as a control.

CDR3 residues: CASPDRTRYYGYTF. Here the CDR3 DNA reads TGTGCCAGCCCCGACAGGACCCGTTACTATGGCTACACCTTC. The chain has TRBV7-6 and TRBJ1-2; maybe TRBD1 (6 bases). The CDR3 runs 14 residues. The V end lost 8 bases, the J end lost 3 bases, and 16 bases lay between the germline ends. The V gene's germline CDR1 is SGHVS and CDR2 FNYEAQ.